These 3 T cell receptor beta chains originate from one sample sequenced in a study of control samples from healthy donors and cancer patients. TCRdb's table, derived via immunoSEQ multiplex PCR, lists solely in-frame clones and lacks some. The table has 100,000 or so clones, more than 75% seen once. Sample: blood. The receptors derive from a woman aged 55-70 years in good health.

The V call is TRBV21-1, the J call TRBJ1-5; the table's D call of TRBD1 was not tested on the DNA. TRBV21-1 corresponds to a pseudogene. CDR3 length: 18 amino acids. The CDR3 sequence is CASSKLHKSNPPNQPQHF. The CDR3 DNA follows: TGTGCCAGCAGCAAATTACACAAGTCCAATCCTCCTAATCAGCCCCAGCATTTT.

CDR3 bases: TGTGCCAGCAGTGAATTTGAGCGGACAGGGGCACCAGATACGCAGTATTTT. Translating gives CASSEFERTGAPDTQYF. The V and J genes are TRBV6-1 and TRBJ2-3; 9 bases agree with TRBD1. Looked up from germline, CDR1 is MNHNS and CDR2 is SASEGT. The CDR3 extends over 17 amino acids. J gave up 4 bases and V 2 bases, and 10 bases lay outside the gene matches.

The rearrangement uses TRBV9 and TRBJ2-5; 8 bases are shared with TRBD2. This CDR3 region has 15 residues. The junction had 6 bases not matched to a gene; V was cut back by 1 base and J by 4 bases. From germline, CDR1 is SGDLS and CDR2 YYNGEE. The CDR3 coding sequence is TGTGCCAGCAGCGTATTCGGGGGGGAAGGAGAGACCCAGTACTTC. Translating it yields CASSVFGGEGETQYF.